This note documents a single TCR beta chain sequence. The V end lost 3 bases, the J end lost 10 bases, and 17 bases lay between the germline ends. The CDR3 is made up of 14 amino acids. Germline CDR1 SGHRS, CDR2 YFSETQ. This record comes from a study of blood T cell repertoires in COVID-19. Clones were read by immunoSEQ multiplex PCR, and TCRdb kept only the in-frame ones, dropping some. The table lists 150,000 to 180,000 clones, under 95% of them singletons, with 0.45% to 0.65% in the top ten. The sequencing input was peripheral blood. The receptor comes from a man in his fifties or sixties with acute or convalescent COVID-19. This sequence joins TRBV5-1 and TRBJ2-1; D may be TRBD1 (6 bases). The CDR3 nucleotides are TGCGCCAGCAGCTGGGGTGGACAGTTTGTCGAGCAGTTCTTC. Its translation is CASSWGGQFVEQFF.